The 8 T cell receptor beta chains reported below all come from one sample, sequenced in a study of regulatory T cells. Overall study results and limits: Hydrophobic residues at CDR3 positions 6 and 7 were enriched in conventional CD4+ T cells of CD3G-deficient patients.

Primers: 52 TRBV forward and 13 TRBJ reverse. This table comes from immunoSEQ multiplex PCR, and its TCRdb copy is limited to in-frame clones, with some not included. The table includes around 29,000 clones, about 93% detected once. No antigen is known for these receptors. Sequenced: conventional CD4+ T cells sorted from blood. Every receptor here comes from a child aged 2 to 10 with CD3G deficiency.

The CDR3 loop reads CASRKGLTYEQYF. CDR3 bases: TGTGCCAGCAGAAAGGGACTTACCTACGAGCAGTACTTC. The rearrangement links TRBV6-1 to TRBJ2-7, with D tentatively TRBD2 (6 bases). V was cut by 6 bases and J by 2 bases, with 11 bases left in between. The germline V gene encodes CDR1 MNHNS and CDR2 SASEGT. The CDR3 sequence is 13 residues long.

This clone has just one count. The same CDR3 also results from other DNA sequences found in this sample. The chain is built from TRBV5-1 and TRBJ2-1; 7 nucleotides line up with TRBD1. Trimming cost V 0 bases and J 2 bases; bases outside gene matches: 2. This CDR3 is built from 15 residues. CDR1 SGHRS and CDR2 YFSETQ come from the germline V gene. DNA for the CDR3: TGCGCCAGCAGCTTGGGTGGGACAGCCTACAATGAGCAGTTCTTC. It is translated as CASSLGGTAYNEQFF.

The chain links TRBV5-5 to TRBJ1-1; 10 positions match TRBD1. This CDR3 comprises 14 residues. Germline V lookup: CDR1 SGHKS, CDR2 YYEKEE (reference sequence). Unmatched junction bases numbered 4, after V lost 3 bases and J lost 5 bases. The CDR3 sequence: CASSSGTGATEAFF. CDR3 DNA sequence: TGTGCCAGCAGCTCCGGGACAGGGGCAACTGAAGCTTTCTTT.

The V gene is TRBV7-9, the J gene TRBJ2-1; D unclear. Trimming stripped 1 base from V and 10 bases from J, with 5 bases between. Germline V gene sequence: CDR1 SEHNR, CDR2 FQNEAQ (reference sequence). The length of the CDR3 is 11 residues. Here the CDR3 reads CASSLGPEQFF. In DNA, the CDR3 is TGTGCCAGCAGCTTAGGACCCGAGCAGTTCTTC.

This chain links TRBV30 with TRBJ2-3, with 11 bases lining up with TRBD2. V was clipped by 5 bases and J by 0 bases; unmatched bases: 7. Germline V gene lookup returns CDR1 GTSNPN and CDR2 SVGIG (reference sequence). The length of the CDR3 is 16 residues. CDR3 sequence: CAWSPGLAVSTDTQYF. The CDR3, as DNA: TGTGCCTGGTCACCGGGACTAGCGGTTAGCACAGATACGCAGTATTTT.

The chain combines TRBV28 with TRBJ2-7; 8 bases agree with TRBD1. The CDR3 runs to 17 residues. V lost 6 bases, J lost 7 bases, and 20 bases stayed unmatched. Germline V lookup: CDR1 MDHEN, CDR2 SYDVKM. DNA of the CDR3: TGTGCCAGCAGGTCGGAGACCGGGACAGGATTGACGGGGGAGCAGTACTTC. Its translation is CASRSETGTGLTGEQYF.

This clone was seen just once. The gene calls are TRBV28 and TRBJ2-7, with D hard to call. Germline lookup yields CDR1 MDHEN and CDR2 SYDVKM. V was clipped by 5 bases and J by 6 bases, with 14 bases between them. This CDR3 comprises 13 residues. CDR3 sequence reads: CASSTSPTPEQYF. The CDR3 coding sequence is TGTGCCAGCAGTACTTCTCCGACCCCCGAGCAGTACTTC.

The chain uses TRBV20-1 and TRBJ1-2, with TRBD1 as a possible D gene (6 bases). CDR1 DFQATT and CDR2 SNEGSKA come from the germline V gene (reference sequence). V shed 5 bases and J shed 8 bases, with 12 bases lying between them. This CDR3 is built from 11 residues. CDR3 sequence reads: CSAVTGRGYTF. The CDR3, as DNA: TGCAGTGCTGTGACAGGACGGGGCTACACCTTC.